The present T cell receptor beta chain was sequenced within a study of CD8 T cells in ankylosing spondylitis. Study-level results: Ankylosing spondylitis blood appeared to carry a characteristic TCR beta motif of under ten highly homologous variants.

TCRdb reprocessed the 5' RACE reads via MiXCR and lists one record per CDR3 protein. The sample carries fewer than 400,000 distinct CDR3 sequences, approximately 8% recorded once. This clonotype was recorded once. Its specificity is not known. This CDR3 spans 12 amino acids. Trimming took off 3 bases at V and 6 bases at J, with 9 bases between the two ends. Germline CDR1 reads SQVTM; CDR2 reads ANQGSEA. The gene calls are TRBV29-1 and TRBJ2-1; no clear D. This receptor was identified in a male donor with ankylosing spondylitis. Sample: blood, either unsorted or a sorted T cell fraction (not recorded which). The CDR3 spells CSVEGLPNEQFF. The CDR3 bases are TGCAGCGTTGAGGGTTTGCCCAATGAGCAGTTCTTC.